The next 17 T cell receptor beta chains were all read from a single sample in a study of blood T cell repertoires in COVID-19. TCRdb's copy holds only in-frame clones and misses some; the assay was immunoSEQ multiplex PCR. The sample includes more than 250,000 clones, around 87% seen only once; the top ten take about 5%. The sample was PBMCs or T cells enriched from blood (not recorded which). These receptors were taken from a woman in her 30s who had recovered from COVID-19.

This chain links TRBV13 with TRBJ1-1; no firm D call. V shed 0 bases and J shed 3 bases, with 8 bases lying between them. The germline gives CDR1 PRHDT, CDR2 FYEKMQ (reference sequence). The CDR3 sequence is 14 residues long. The CDR3 loop reads CASSLGVRDTEAFF. In DNA, the CDR3 is TGTGCCAGCAGCTTAGGAGTACGGGACACTGAAGCTTTCTTT.

This rearrangement joins TRBV12-5 to TRBJ2-7; D may be TRBD1 (6 bases). V was cut by 0 bases and J by 2 bases, with 8 bases left in between. CDR1 is LGHNT and CDR2 is FRNRAP in the germline V gene. CDR3 length equals 14 residues. The chain's CDR3 is CASGLVGQTYEQYF. The CDR3 nucleotides are TGTGCTAGTGGTTTGGTAGGACAGACCTACGAGCAGTACTTC. Full variable domain (outside the CDR3, taken from reference TRBV12-5 and TRBJ2-7): DARVTQTPRHKVTEMGQEVTMRCQPILGHNTVFWYRQTMMQGLELLAYFRNRAPLDDSGMPKDRFSAEMPDATLATLKIQPSEPRDSAVYFCASGLVGQTYEQYFGPGTRLTVT.

V gene TRBV7-9 combines with J gene TRBJ1-2, with TRBD1 matching over 9 bases. Germline V gene lookup returns CDR1 SEHNR and CDR2 FQNEAQ (reference sequence). V lost 3 bases, J lost 1 base, and 6 bases stayed unmatched. The CDR3 loop spans 16 amino acids. For the CDR3, the DNA is TGTGCCAGCAGCTTGACAGGGGGGCCCTATAACTATGGCTACACCTTC. Translation: CASSLTGGPYNYGYTF.

CDR3 sequence reads: CAWSSSGSHGYTF. The CDR3 DNA sequence: TGTGCCTGGAGTTCCTCGGGATCGCATGGCTACACCTTC. The chain joins TRBV30 to TRBJ1-2; D is unclear. V was trimmed by 2 bases and J by 6 bases, leaving 13 bases between them. This CDR3 spans 13 amino acids. Germline-derived CDR1 and CDR2 are GTSNPN and SVGIG (reference sequence).

The rearrangement uses TRBV5-1 and TRBJ2-7; tentative D call: TRBD1 (6 bases). The length of the CDR3 is 17 residues. V was pared by 6 bases and J by 0 bases, with 22 bases between. Germline loops: CDR1 SGHRS, CDR2 YFSETQ. The CDR3 region is CASKNRPDGTSSYEQYF. CDR3 nucleotide sequence: TGCGCCAGCAAAAATCGGCCTGACGGGACAAGCTCCTACGAGCAGTACTTC.

V gene TRBV5-1 combines with J gene TRBJ2-1; 12 nucleotides align to TRBD1. The CDR3 runs to 15 residues. With V trimmed by 3 bases and J by 9 bases, 7 bases remained unmatched. CDR1 and CDR2 (germline): SGHRS, YFSETQ. CDR3 nucleotide sequence: TGCGCCAGCAGCTCGCCCGGGACAGGGGGCACTGAGCAGTTCTTC. It encodes CASSSPGTGGTEQFF.

The rearrangement joins TRBV5-4 to TRBJ2-5; D possibly corresponds to TRBD1 (5 bases). Per germline, CDR1 SGHNT and CDR2 YYREEE (reference sequence). Trimming stripped 0 bases from V and 4 bases from J, with 7 bases between. The CDR3 has 13 residues. The CDR3 region is CASSLEQAETQYF. CDR3 DNA: TGTGCCAGCAGCTTGGAACAGGCAGAGACCCAGTACTTC. Complete variable domain (other parts from reference TRBV5-4 and TRBJ2-5): ETGVTQSPTHLIKTRGQQVTLRCSSQSGHNTVSWYQQALGQGPQFIFQYYREEENGRGNFPPRFSGLQFPNYSSELNVNALELDDSALYLCASSLEQAETQYFGPGTRLLVL.

The chain is built from TRBV19 and TRBJ1-5; 8 nucleotides agree with TRBD1. The germline V gene encodes CDR1 LNHDA and CDR2 SQIVND (reference sequence). The CDR3 runs 16 residues. V gave up 4 bases and J gave up 2 bases; unmatched junction bases: 7. In DNA form, the CDR3 reads TGTGCCAGTAGTACCTTGACAGGGGAGGGCAATCAGCCCCAGCATTTT. Translating it yields CASSTLTGEGNQPQHF.

This clone was counted a single time. The chain links TRBV6-5 to TRBJ1-2; 10 bases fit TRBD1. Germline CDR1 reads MNHEY; CDR2 reads SVGAGI. The CDR3 loop spans 16 amino acids. The ends lost 1 base at V and 6 bases at J; junction bases unmatched: 8. The CDR3 here is CASSYFPGQGSHGYTF. In nucleotides, the CDR3 is TGTGCCAGCAGTTACTTTCCGGGACAGGGGTCCCATGGCTACACCTTC.

The table lists this clone with a count of one. CDR3 loop: CASSPPGSAVRHEQFF. DNA for the CDR3: TGTGCCAGCAGCCCGCCCGGTAGCGCCGTACGGCATGAGCAGTTCTTC. The V call is TRBV7-2, the J call TRBJ2-1, with D possibly being TRBD2 (5 bases). The CDR3 runs 16 residues. The ends were cut back, 5 bases at V and 8 bases at J, with 22 bases in the middle. Germline CDR1 SGHTA, CDR2 FQGNSA.

Points on this clone: This CDR3 is also generated by other DNA sequences in the sample. J is TRBJ2-5 and V is TRBV20-1; no firm D call. Trimming removed 5 bases at V and 5 bases at J, with 6 bases between. This CDR3 is 10 amino acids long. Germline CDR1 DFQATT, CDR2 SNEGSKA (reference sequence). The DNA of the CDR3 is TGCAGTGCTCCCAGGGAGACCCAGTACTTC. This sequence encodes CSAPRETQYF.

V and J are TRBV29-1 and TRBJ2-2; D perhaps matches TRBD1 (5 bases). The V gene lost 8 bases and the J gene lost 0 bases, with 13 bases spanning the gap. CDR3 length equals 14 residues. In germline, CDR1 is SQVTM, CDR2 ANQGSEA. The CDR3 nucleotides are TGCAGCTATCTGACAGATACGAACACCGGGGAGCTGTTTTTT. This sequence encodes CSYLTDTNTGELFF.

A word on this clone: The sample contains more than one DNA sequence encoding this CDR3. The rearrangement links TRBV20-1 to TRBJ1-3; D call uncertain. Germline V CDR1 and CDR2: DFQATT, SNEGSKA (reference sequence). This CDR3 contains 11 residues. With 3 bases removed from V and 7 bases from J, the gap between germline ends came to 7 bases. The CDR3: CSAREANTIYF. CDR3 DNA: TGCAGTGCTAGGGAGGCCAACACCATATATTTT.

The V and J genes are TRBV18 and TRBJ1-1; a possible D gene is TRBD1 (5 bases). Per the germline V gene, CDR1 is KGHSH and CDR2 is LQKENI. This CDR3 region has 13 residues. The V gene lost 6 bases and the J gene lost 1 base, with 9 bases spanning the gap. CDR3 amino acids: CASSSQGNTEAFF. CDR3 nucleotides: TGTGCCAGCTCTAGTCAGGGGAACACTGAAGCTTTCTTT.

This rearrangement joins TRBV19 to TRBJ2-5; possibly TRBD2 for D (5 bases). CDR3 length: 15 residues. Trimming removed 1 base from V and 5 bases from J, with 14 bases in between. Germline CDR1 and CDR2: LNHDA and SQIVND (reference sequence). CDR3: CASSIGAGRRETQYF. DNA for the CDR3: TGTGCCAGTAGTATAGGGGCGGGCCGCCGGGAGACCCAGTACTTC.

The chain has TRBV27 and TRBJ1-6; 8 nucleotides line up with TRBD1. The germline V gene has CDR1 MNHEY and CDR2 SMNVEV (reference sequence). CDR3 length equals 15 residues. V lost 2 bases and J lost 9; bases outside the gene matches: 6. The CDR3 sequence is CASSLTRGQGSPLHF. CDR3 nucleotides: TGTGCCAGCAGTTTAACCAGGGGGCAAGGTTCACCCCTCCACTTT.

The rearrangement links TRBV6-5 to TRBJ1-1; D unclear. Germline CDR1 MNHEY, CDR2 SVGAGI. The CDR3 spans 15 residues. V lost 0 bases to trimming and J lost 6 bases, with 14 bases between them. The CDR3 region is CASSYSSTGGAEAFF. The CDR3 DNA reads as TGTGCCAGCAGTTACTCGAGTACGGGCGGGGCTGAAGCTTTCTTT.